The 21 T cell receptor beta chains below were found in one sample sequenced in a study of T cell responses to AZD1222 COVID-19 vaccine. The data were produced by immunoSEQ multiplex PCR, yet TCRdb's version contains in-frame clones alone and is incomplete. Among about 130,000 clones, approximately 85% were seen once, and the ten largest hold approximately 8%. Specimen: peripheral blood, collected on day 0 of AZD1222 vaccination. The receptor source for this set is an adult in good health.

The CDR3 region is CSALGGKGRETQYF. The CDR3 DNA sequence: TGCAGCGCCCTGGGGGGTAAAGGGCGAGAGACCCAGTACTTC. This rearrangement joins TRBV29-1 to TRBJ2-5; D is possibly TRBD2 (6 bases). Per the germline V gene, CDR1 is SQVTM and CDR2 is ANQGSEA. CDR3 size: 14 residues. The V gene lost 7 bases and the J gene lost 4 bases, with 19 bases spanning the gap.

V usage is TRBV12-5 and J usage is TRBJ2-2, with D uncertain. CDR1 and CDR2 (germline): LGHNT, FRNRAP. This CDR3 has 12 residues. Trimming removed 6 bases from V and 6 bases from J, with 8 bases in between. CDR3 nucleotides: TGTGCTAGTGGAGGTTTAGCCGGGGAGCTGTTTTTT. Residues: CASGGLAGELFF.

The chain recombines TRBV5-4 with TRBJ2-3; 8 bases fit TRBD1. The CDR3 consists of 14 residues. Germline assignment: CDR1 SGHNT and CDR2 YYREEE (reference sequence). V trimming: 3 bases; J trimming: 1 base; junction bases outside the gene matches: 1. CDR3 coding DNA: TGTGCCAGCAGCTCGGGACAGGGCACAGATACGCAGTATTTT. Translated, it gives CASSSGQGTDTQYF.

This clone was observed a few times. This chain links TRBV5-1 with TRBJ1-6, with 7 bases lining up with TRBD1. CDR3 length: 16 residues. Germline CDR1 SGHRS, CDR2 YFSETQ. V lost 1 base and J lost 5; bases outside the gene matches: 6. The CDR3 sequence is CASSLSGQVHNSPLHF. The CDR3 coding sequence is TGCGCCAGCAGCTTGTCTGGACAGGTCCATAATTCACCCCTCCACTTT. The variable domain in full, with the rest retrieved from reference TRBV5-1 and TRBJ1-6, is KAGVTQTPRYLIKTRGQQVTLSCSPISGHRSVSWYQQTPGQGLQFLFEYFSETQRNKGNFPGRFSGRQFSNSRSEMNVSTLELGDSALYLCASSLSGQVHNSPLHFGNGTRLTVT.

This CDR3 reads CASSLRGQGTEAFF. CDR3 coding DNA: TGTGCCAGCAGTTTACGCGGACAGGGGACTGAAGCTTTCTTT. The chain employs TRBV27 and TRBJ1-1; 9 bases fit TRBD1. Germline CDR1 MNHEY, CDR2 SMNVEV (reference sequence). The CDR3 totals 14 residues. V shed 2 bases, J shed 5 bases, and the junction held 3 bases outside the gene matches.

This clone came up once. The genes are TRBV7-8 and TRBJ1-6; D uncertain. The V and J ends lost 5 bases and 7 bases respectively, with 15 bases between them. The length of the CDR3 is 15 residues. Germline lookup yields CDR1 SGHVS and CDR2 FQNEAQ. The CDR3: CASSPRGLGNSPLHF. CDR3 DNA sequence: TGTGCCAGCAGCCCCAGAGGTCTGGGAAATTCACCCCTCCACTTT.

The rearrangement uses TRBV9 and TRBJ1-6, with D unresolved. The V end lost 2 bases, the J end lost 7 bases, and 10 bases lay between the germline ends. The CDR3 loop spans 14 amino acids. Germline CDR1 reads SGDLS; CDR2 reads YYNGEE. The CDR3 DNA reads TGTGCCAGCAGCGTGGCCACGGGGAATTCACCCCTCCACTTT. It is translated as CASSVATGNSPLHF.

This chain connects TRBV12-3 or TRBV12-4 to TRBJ1-1; D may be TRBD1 (5 bases). The CDR3 has 12 residues. The V end lost 2 bases, the J end lost 6 bases, and 7 bases lay between the germline ends. The CDR3 is CASSLRGAEAFF. CDR3 DNA: TGTGCCAGCAGTTTAAGGGGAGCTGAAGCTTTCTTT.

Written as DNA, the CDR3 is TGCAGCGTTGACAGCGGCCCCTACGAGCAGTACTTC. Translated: CSVDSGPYEQYF. The chain combines TRBV29-1 with TRBJ2-7, with a possible D match to TRBD2 (5 bases). There are 12 residues in the CDR3. Germline values: CDR1 SQVTM, CDR2 ANQGSEA. The germline V and J ends were trimmed by 3 bases and 2 bases, with 8 bases remaining between them.

The CDR3 is CASSQDRAQPQHF. The CDR3 nucleotides read TGTGCCAGCAGCCAAGATCGGGCTCAGCCCCAGCATTTT. This chain links TRBV3-1 (or the pseudogene TRBV3-2) with TRBJ1-5; no firm D call. Germline V gene lookup returns CDR1 LGHDT and CDR2 YNNKEL (reference sequence). This CDR3 spans 13 amino acids. Trimming pared 0 bases from V and 6 bases from J, leaving 6 bases between.

Only one count was recorded for this clone. The J gene is TRBJ1-5, the V gene TRBV7-8; 10 bases agree with TRBD1. Germline CDR1 is SGHVS and CDR2 is FQNEAQ. The CDR3 has 16 amino acids. V gave up 1 base and J gave up 2 bases; unmatched junction bases: 2. The CDR3 DNA reads TGTGCCAGCAGCTTAGAAGGGACAGGGGGCAATCAGCCCCAGCATTTT. Protein sequence: CASSLEGTGGNQPQHF.

V gene TRBV21-1 combines with J gene TRBJ2-5. TRBV21-1 is designated a pseudogene. CDR3 size: 14 residues. This chain's CDR3 is CASSKNGWEETQYF. CDR3 sequence (DNA): TGTGCCAGCAGCAAAAATGGATGGGAAGAGACCCAGTACTTC.

This chain joins TRBV5-4 and TRBJ2-7, with D possibly TRBD2 on 5 matching bases. Germline CDR1 and CDR2: SGHNT and YYREEE (reference sequence). The CDR3 consists of 18 residues. Deletions cut 4 bases from V and 3 bases from J, with 26 bases between. CDR3 in amino acids: CASSPWSGSGSRNYEQYF. CDR3 nucleotides: TGTGCCAGCAGCCCTTGGTCGGGGTCGGGATCAAGAAACTACGAGCAGTACTTC.

The chain carries TRBV27 and TRBJ2-5; D perhaps matches TRBD2 (5 bases). V shed 6 bases and J shed 1 base, with 15 bases lying between them. CDR1 and CDR2 (germline): MNHEY, SMNVEV (reference sequence). The CDR3 covers 15 residues. The CDR3: CASRADYTVQETQYF. In DNA, the CDR3 is TGTGCCAGCAGGGCCGACTACACCGTCCAAGAGACCCAGTACTTC.

The rearrangement links TRBV10-1 to TRBJ2-3; a weak D match, TRBD2 (6 bases). There are 14 residues in the CDR3. V was shortened by 6 bases and J by 2 bases, with 12 bases between the two germline ends. The germline CDR1 and CDR2 sequences are WNHNN and SYGVQD (reference sequence). This CDR3 is CASSSGLNTDTQYF. For the CDR3, the DNA is TGCGCCAGCAGCTCGGGACTTAACACAGATACGCAGTATTTT.

The chain is built from TRBV9 and TRBJ2-3; 10 bases are a match to TRBD2. J was trimmed by 4 bases and V by 4 bases; bases with no gene match: 3. Looked up from germline, CDR1 is SGDLS and CDR2 is YYNGEE. The CDR3 sequence is 14 residues long. The CDR3 nucleotides are TGTGCCAGCAGCCAGCGGGGGGGTCCAGATACGCAGTATTTT. Its protein product is CASSQRGGPDTQYF.

This rearrangement joins TRBV19 to TRBJ2-7; 7 bases map to TRBD1. Germline assignment: CDR1 LNHDA and CDR2 SQIVND (reference sequence). V was clipped by 5 bases and J by 0 bases; unmatched bases: 13. The CDR3 consists of 17 residues. As DNA, the CDR3 is TGTGCCAGTAGTCGGGCGACAGGGAGTAGCGACTCCTACGAGCAGTACTTC. The encoded protein is CASSRATGSSDSYEQYF.

The chain carries TRBV5-1 and TRBJ2-1, with 12 bases lining up with TRBD2. Germline V CDR1 and CDR2: SGHRS, YFSETQ. The CDR3 runs 18 residues. V shed 0 bases, J shed 3 bases, and the junction held 7 bases outside the gene matches. The CDR3 region is CASSLARTSGRIYNEQFF. The CDR3 coding sequence is TGCGCCAGCAGCTTGGCCCGTACTAGCGGGAGGATCTACAATGAGCAGTTCTTC.

The genes are TRBV19 and TRBJ2-5; the D gene is possibly TRBD2 (5 bases). Per the germline V gene, CDR1 is LNHDA and CDR2 is SQIVND (reference sequence). There are 16 residues in the CDR3. Trimming cost V 3 bases and J 0 bases, with 14 bases left between them. CDR3 in DNA: TGTGCCAGTAGTATTGGACTCCGAAGGAACCAAGAGACCCAGTACTTC. Translating it yields CASSIGLRRNQETQYF.

The rearrangement joins TRBV5-1 to TRBJ1-5; D remains ambiguous. Trimming cost V 2 bases and J 3 bases, with 9 bases left between them. Germline lookup yields CDR1 SGHRS and CDR2 YFSETQ. There are 14 residues in the CDR3. CDR3 residues: CASSLDDTNQPQHF. CDR3 nucleotides: TGCGCCAGCAGCTTAGATGACACCAATCAGCCCCAGCATTTT. The whole variable domain, filled in from reference TRBV5-1 and TRBJ1-5, reads KAGVTQTPRYLIKTRGQQVTLSCSPISGHRSVSWYQQTPGQGLQFLFEYFSETQRNKGNFPGRFSGRQFSNSRSEMNVSTLELGDSALYLCASSLDDTNQPQHFGDGTRLSIL.

This chain connects TRBV6-2 or TRBV6-3 to TRBJ1-5; 8 nucleotides align to TRBD1. The length of the CDR3 is 14 residues. J lost 12 bases, V lost 2 bases, and 9 bases had no gene match. The germline V gene has CDR1 MNHEY and CDR2 SVGEGT. The CDR3 is CASSYDQGALLQHF. DNA of the CDR3: TGTGCCAGCAGTTACGATCAGGGGGCCCTTCTCCAGCATTTT.